The rows below give T cell receptor beta chains drawn from one sample of a study of blood T cell repertoires in COVID-19. Sequenced by immunoSEQ multiplex PCR; TCRdb stores in-frame clones only, minus some. The sample carries over 250,000 clones, around nine tenths recorded once. Input material: PBMCs or T cells enriched from blood (not recorded which). The receptors here all came from a woman aged 55-69 years who had recovered from COVID-19. The CDR3 runs from the conserved cysteine through the conserved F or W. Fields, in order: V gene, clone size, D gene, J gene, CDR3 protein, CDR3 DNA. A D gene is named only where the DNA matches it firmly. Clone sizes are given selectively: once, few, many, or a class where the clone is expanded.

TRBV7-8,NA,NA,TRBJ1-1,CASSSQSGGAFF,TGTGCCAGCAGCTCCCAATCCGGGGGAGCTTTCTTT
TRBV12-3/TRBV12-4,NA,NA,TRBJ1-1,CASSLYRTPGAFF,TGTGCCAGCAGTTTATATCGGACCCCGGGGGCTTTCTTT
TRBV7-2,NA,NA,TRBJ1-2,CASSFSQVDGYTF,TGTGCCAGCAGCTTCTCCCAGGTAGATGGCTACACCTTC
TRBV11-3,NA,NA,TRBJ2-1,CASSPEGGTPSYNEQFF,TGTGCCAGCAGCCCGGAGGGCGGGACCCCTTCCTACAATGAGCAGTTCTTC
TRBV2,NA,NA,TRBJ1-6,CASSGDTYSPLHF,TGTGCCAGCAGTGGGGACACCTATTCACCCCTCCACTTT
TRBV9,NA,TRBD1,TRBJ1-2,CASADRGRGYTF,TGTGCCAGCGCGGACAGGGGACGTGGCTACACCTTC
TRBV7-9,few,NA,TRBJ2-5,CASRNGLVLQETQYF,TGTGCCAGCCGCAACGGACTCGTCCTCCAAGAGACCCAGTACTTC
TRBV4-1,NA,TRBD2,TRBJ2-1,CASSQTSGGSDEQFF,TGCGCCAGCAGCCAGACTAGCGGGGGGTCCGATGAGCAGTTCTTC
TRBV10-3,NA,TRBD2,TRBJ2-3,CAISGASGGVEDTQYF,TGTGCCATCAGTGGAGCGAGCGGGGGGGTAGAAGATACGCAGTATTTT
TRBV30,once,NA,TRBJ2-5,CAWGKGLVGETQYF,TGTGCCTGGGGAAAGGGGTTGGTTGGCGAGACCCAGTACTTC
TRBV7-8,NA,NA,TRBJ2-2,CASSLVFNGELFF,TGTGCCAGCAGCTTAGTATTTAACGGGGAGCTGTTTTTT
TRBV7-9,NA,NA,TRBJ2-2,CASRLVRTGELFF,TGTGCCAGCAGACTGGTACGAACCGGGGAGCTGTTTTTT
TRBV6-5,NA,NA,TRBJ1-1,CASSRGAANTEAFF,TGTGCCAGCAGCCGCGGGGCAGCGAACACTGAAGCTTTCTTT
TRBV19,NA,NA,TRBJ1-4,CASSPRAGLSNEKLFF,TGTGCCAGTAGCCCCCGGGCCGGACTAAGTAATGAAAAACTGTTTTTT
TRBV11-3,NA,NA,TRBJ1-2,CASSLLKGNYGYTF,TGTGCCAGCAGCTTATTGAAGGGGAACTATGGCTACACCTTC
TRBV2,NA,NA,TRBJ1-1,CASSEAARGYTEAFF,TGTGCCAGCAGTGAAGCGGCTCGGGGATACACTGAAGCTTTCTTT
TRBV5-4,NA,NA,TRBJ1-2,CASSSGQTLSVYGYTF,TGTGCCAGCAGCTCCGGACAGACCCTCTCTGTCTATGGCTACACCTTC
TRBV10-3,few,NA,TRBJ1-1,CATSTGLNTEAFF,TGTGCCACCTCGACAGGCTTGAACACTGAAGCTTTCTTT
TRBV7-2,NA,TRBD1,TRBJ1-2,CASSLGTGPKYGYTF,TGTGCCAGCAGCCTCGGGACAGGGCCCAAGTATGGCTACACCTTC
TRBV7-3,NA,TRBD1,TRBJ1-1,CASSIDRGGTEAFF,TGTGCCAGCAGTATAGACAGGGGTGGCACTGAAGCTTTCTTT
TRBV18,once,TRBD2,TRBJ2-1,CASSYSGLAGGYEQFF,TGTGCCAGCTCGTACTCGGGACTAGCGGGAGGCTACGAGCAGTTCTTC
TRBV7-9,NA,TRBD2,TRBJ2-7,CASSLASGGPEQYF,TGTGCCAGCAGCTTGGCTAGCGGGGGTCCCGAGCAGTACTTC
TRBV5-4,NA,NA,TRBJ1-1,CASSLAATENTEAFF,TGTGCCAGCAGCTTGGCCGCAACAGAGAACACTGAAGCTTTCTTT
TRBV11-2,medium-sized,TRBD1,TRBJ2-2,CASSFDRGTGELFF,TGTGCCAGCAGCTTCGACAGGGGCACCGGGGAGCTGTTTTTT
TRBV29-1,NA,NA,TRBJ1-1,CRVDTNTEAFF,TGCAGAGTAGACACAAACACTGAAGCTTTCTTT